Reported below is one T cell receptor (beta chain). V dropped 7 bases and J dropped 8; count of bases not matched to a gene: 12. The germline CDR1 and CDR2 sequences are MDHEN and SYDVKM. The CDR3 has 15 amino acids. This specimen comes from a study of blood T cell repertoires in COVID-19. Across the study: The samples span acute and convalescent COVID-19 from the United States, Italy and Spain.

In the authors' methods: Reference gene primer amplification in the assay estimated nucleated cell counts. Produced via immunoSEQ multiplex PCR; TCRdb's table is partial and in-frame only. The DNA was the basis for D and trimming; V, J and clone size are from that table. The top ten hold 3% to 3.5% of the sample, which has 470,000 or so clones, approximately 85% seen once. The chain is built from TRBV28 and TRBJ1-5; 9 bases map to TRBD1. The TCR was taken from a human donor in a cohort sampled during active COVID-19. The sequenced sample consisted of peripheral blood. In nucleotides, the CDR3 is TGTGCCAGCAAAATCCGGGACAGGGTCTTGGAGCCCCAGCATTTT. Residues: CASKIRDRVLEPQHF.